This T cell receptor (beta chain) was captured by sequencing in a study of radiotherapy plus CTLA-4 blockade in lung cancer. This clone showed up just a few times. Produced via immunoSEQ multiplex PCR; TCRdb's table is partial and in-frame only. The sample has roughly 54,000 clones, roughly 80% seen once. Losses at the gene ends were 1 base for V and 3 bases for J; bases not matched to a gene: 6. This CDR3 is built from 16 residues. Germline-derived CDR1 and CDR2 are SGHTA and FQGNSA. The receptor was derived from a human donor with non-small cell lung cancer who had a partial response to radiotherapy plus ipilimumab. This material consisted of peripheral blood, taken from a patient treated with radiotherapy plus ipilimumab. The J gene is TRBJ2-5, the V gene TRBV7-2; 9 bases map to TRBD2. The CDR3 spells CASSLDQRGAEETQYF. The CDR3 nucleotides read TGTGCCAGCAGCTTAGATCAGCGGGGGGCCGAAGAGACCCAGTACTTC. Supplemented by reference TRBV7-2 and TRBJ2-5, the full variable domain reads GAGVSQSPSNKVTEKGKDVELRCDPISGHTALYWYRQSLGQGLEFLIYFQGNSAPDKSGLPSDRFSAERTGGSVSTLTIQRTQQEDSAVYLCASSLDQRGAEETQYFGPGTRLLVL.